Below, 2 T cell receptor beta chains from the same sample are listed, as sequenced in a study of cytomegalovirus exposure and HLA in healthy donors. With 60 Vbeta and 13 Jbeta primers, the PCR was carried out. Sequencing used immunoSEQ multiplex PCR; TCRdb keeps in-frame clones, though not all of them. In the table there are around 67,000 clones, around three quarters of which are singletons. Sequencing input: PBMCs. These receptors all come from a man aged 18 to 35 in good health and CMV-seropositive.

This clone was seen only once. The chain is built from TRBV5-1 and TRBJ2-7; perhaps TRBD1 as D (5 bases). The CDR3 spans 11 residues. Germline lookup yields CDR1 SGHRS and CDR2 YFSETQ. Between the trimmed V and J ends, which lost 0 bases and 7 bases, there was a span of 5 bases. Written as DNA, the CDR3 is TGCGCCAGCAGCTTGGGGACAGAGCAGTACTTC. This sequence encodes CASSLGTEQYF.

The chain uses TRBV7-9 and TRBJ2-5, with TRBD1 identical over 9 bases. This CDR3 comprises 15 residues. CDR1 is SEHNR, CDR2 FQNEAQ, per germline (reference sequence). The ends lost 4 bases at V and 3 bases at J; junction bases unmatched: 6. The CDR3 coding sequence is TGTGCCAGCAGCTCTTCGGGACAGGGAGAAGAGACCCAGTACTTC. Its protein is CASSSSGQGEETQYF.